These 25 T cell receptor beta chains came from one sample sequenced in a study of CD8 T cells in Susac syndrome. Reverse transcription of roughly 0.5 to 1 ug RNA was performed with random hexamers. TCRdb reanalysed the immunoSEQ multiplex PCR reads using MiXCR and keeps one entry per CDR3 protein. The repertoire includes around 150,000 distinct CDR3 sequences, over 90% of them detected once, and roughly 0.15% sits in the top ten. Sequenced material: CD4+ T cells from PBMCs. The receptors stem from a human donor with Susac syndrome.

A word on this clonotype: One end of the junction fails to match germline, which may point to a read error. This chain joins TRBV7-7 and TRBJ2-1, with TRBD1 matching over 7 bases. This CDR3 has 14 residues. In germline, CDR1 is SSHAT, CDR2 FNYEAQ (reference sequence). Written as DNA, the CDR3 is TGTGCTAGCAGCTTGACCTCGACAGGGAATGAGCAGTTCTTC. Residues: CASSLTSTGNEQFF.

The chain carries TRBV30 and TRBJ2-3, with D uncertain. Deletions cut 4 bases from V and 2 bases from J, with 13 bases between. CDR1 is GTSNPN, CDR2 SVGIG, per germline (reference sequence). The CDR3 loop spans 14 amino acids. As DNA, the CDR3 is TGTGCCTGGATGCCCGGTAGGCACACAGATACGCAGTATTTT. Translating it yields CAWMPGRHTDTQYF. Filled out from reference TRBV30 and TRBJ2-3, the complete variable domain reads SQTIHQWPATLVQPVGSPLSLECTVEGTSNPNLYWYRQAAGRGLQLLFYSVGIGQISSEVPQNLSASRPQDRQFILSSKKLLLSDSGFYLCAWMPGRHTDTQYFGPGTRLTVL.

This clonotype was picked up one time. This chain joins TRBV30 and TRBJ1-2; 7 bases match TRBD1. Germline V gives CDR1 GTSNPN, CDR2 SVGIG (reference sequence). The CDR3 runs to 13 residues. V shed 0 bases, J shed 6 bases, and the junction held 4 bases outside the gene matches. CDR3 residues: CAWSVQTGNGYTF. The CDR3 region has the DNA TGTGCCTGGAGTGTACAGACAGGGAATGGCTACACCTTC.

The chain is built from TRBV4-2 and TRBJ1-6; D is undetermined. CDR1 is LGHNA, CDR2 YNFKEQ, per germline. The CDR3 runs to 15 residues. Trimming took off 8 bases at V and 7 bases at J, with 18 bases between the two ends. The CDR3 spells CASQVEAGRNSPLHF. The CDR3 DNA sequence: TGTGCCAGCCAGGTCGAGGCAGGAAGAAATTCACCCCTCCACTTT.

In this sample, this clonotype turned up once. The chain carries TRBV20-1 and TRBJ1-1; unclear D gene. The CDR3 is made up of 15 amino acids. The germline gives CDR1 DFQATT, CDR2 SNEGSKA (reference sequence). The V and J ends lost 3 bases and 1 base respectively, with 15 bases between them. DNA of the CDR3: TGCAGTGCTAGCACCGTTTGGGCAGGGAACACTGAAGCTTTCTTT. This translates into CSASTVWAGNTEAFF.

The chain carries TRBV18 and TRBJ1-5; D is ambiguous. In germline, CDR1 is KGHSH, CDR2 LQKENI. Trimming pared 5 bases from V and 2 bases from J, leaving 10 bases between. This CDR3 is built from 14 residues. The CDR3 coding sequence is TGTGCCAGCTCATACGCTACTGGCAATCAGCCCCAGCATTTT. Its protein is CASSYATGNQPQHF.

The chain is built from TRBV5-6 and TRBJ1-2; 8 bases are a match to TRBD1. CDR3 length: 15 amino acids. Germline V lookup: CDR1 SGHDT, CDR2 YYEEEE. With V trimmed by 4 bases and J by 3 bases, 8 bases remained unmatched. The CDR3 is CASSTGQGGDYGYTF. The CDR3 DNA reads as TGTGCCAGCAGCACCGGACAGGGTGGGGACTATGGCTACACCTTC.

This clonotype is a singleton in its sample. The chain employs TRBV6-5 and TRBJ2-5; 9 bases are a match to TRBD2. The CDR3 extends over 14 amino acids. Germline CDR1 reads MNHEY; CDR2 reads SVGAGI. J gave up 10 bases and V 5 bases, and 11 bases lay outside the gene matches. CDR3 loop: CASSPLSGRFDQYF. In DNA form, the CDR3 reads TGTGCCAGCAGTCCTTTAAGCGGGAGGTTTGACCAGTACTTC.

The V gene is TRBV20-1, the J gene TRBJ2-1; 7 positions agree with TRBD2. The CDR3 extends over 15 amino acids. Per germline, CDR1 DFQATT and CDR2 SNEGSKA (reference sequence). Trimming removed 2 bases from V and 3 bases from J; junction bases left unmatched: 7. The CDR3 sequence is CSARTIRDYYNEQFF. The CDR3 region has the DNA TGCAGTGCTAGAACCATCAGGGACTACTACAATGAGCAGTTCTTC.

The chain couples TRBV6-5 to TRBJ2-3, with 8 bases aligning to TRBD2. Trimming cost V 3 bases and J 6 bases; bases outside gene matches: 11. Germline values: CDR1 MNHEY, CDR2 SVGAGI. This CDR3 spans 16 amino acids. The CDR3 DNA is TGTGCCAGCAGTTATGGGCTTGGCGGGGGGCCGGATACGCAGTATTTT. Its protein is CASSYGLGGGPDTQYF.

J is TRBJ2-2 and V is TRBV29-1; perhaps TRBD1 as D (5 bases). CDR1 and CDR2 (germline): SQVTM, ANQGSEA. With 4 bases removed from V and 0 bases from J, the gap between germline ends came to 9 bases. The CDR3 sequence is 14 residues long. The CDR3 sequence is CSVASGTNTGELFF. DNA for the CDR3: TGCAGCGTTGCGTCAGGGACGAACACCGGGGAGCTGTTTTTT.

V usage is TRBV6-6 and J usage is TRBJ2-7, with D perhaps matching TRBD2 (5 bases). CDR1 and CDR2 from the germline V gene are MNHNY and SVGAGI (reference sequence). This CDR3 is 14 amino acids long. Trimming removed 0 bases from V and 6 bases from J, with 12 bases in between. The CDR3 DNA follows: TGTGCCAGCAGTTACTCTCAACCAGGACTCGAGCAGTACTTC. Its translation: CASSYSQPGLEQYF.

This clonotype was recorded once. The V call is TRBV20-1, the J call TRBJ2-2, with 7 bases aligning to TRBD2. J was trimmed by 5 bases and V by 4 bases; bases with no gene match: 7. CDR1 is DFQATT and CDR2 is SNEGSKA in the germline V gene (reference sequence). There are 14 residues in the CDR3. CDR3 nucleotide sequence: TGCAGTGCTATACCGGGACTAAGAACCGGGGAGCTGTTTTTT. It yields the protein CSAIPGLRTGELFF.

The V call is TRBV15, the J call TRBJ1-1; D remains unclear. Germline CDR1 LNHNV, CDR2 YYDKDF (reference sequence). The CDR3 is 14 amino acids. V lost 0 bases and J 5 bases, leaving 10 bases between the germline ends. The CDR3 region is CATSRDPGITEAFF. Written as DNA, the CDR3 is TGTGCCACCAGCAGAGATCCAGGTATAACTGAAGCTTTCTTT.

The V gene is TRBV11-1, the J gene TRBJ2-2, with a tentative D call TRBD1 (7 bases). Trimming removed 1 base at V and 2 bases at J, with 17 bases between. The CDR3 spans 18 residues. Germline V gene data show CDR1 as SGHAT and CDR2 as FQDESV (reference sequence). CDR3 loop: CASSLGGDSLGNTGELFF. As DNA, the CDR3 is TGTGCCAGCAGCTTAGGCGGGGACAGTCTCGGTAACACCGGGGAGCTGTTTTTT.

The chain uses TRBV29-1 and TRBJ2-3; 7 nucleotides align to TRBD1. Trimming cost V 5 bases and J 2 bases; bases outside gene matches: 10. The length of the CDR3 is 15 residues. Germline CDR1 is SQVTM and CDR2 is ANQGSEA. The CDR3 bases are TGCAGCGTTTCTCTAACCGGGACAGACACAGATACGCAGTATTTT. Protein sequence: CSVSLTGTDTDTQYF.

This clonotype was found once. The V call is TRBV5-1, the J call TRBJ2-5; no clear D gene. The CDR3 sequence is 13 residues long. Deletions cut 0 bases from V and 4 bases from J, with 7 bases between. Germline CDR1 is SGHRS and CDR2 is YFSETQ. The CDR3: CASSLDLRETQYF. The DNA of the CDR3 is TGCGCCAGCAGCTTGGACCTACGAGAGACCCAGTACTTC.

CDR3 coding DNA: TGTGCCAGCTCGTTACAGGTGAACACTGAAGCTTTCTTT. It codes for CASSLQVNTEAFF. V is TRBV2 and J is TRBJ1-1, with D possibly being TRBD1 (5 bases). The CDR3 is 13 residues long. Germline-derived CDR1 and CDR2 are SNHLY and FYNNEI. Deletions cut 8 bases from V and 0 bases from J, with 10 bases between.

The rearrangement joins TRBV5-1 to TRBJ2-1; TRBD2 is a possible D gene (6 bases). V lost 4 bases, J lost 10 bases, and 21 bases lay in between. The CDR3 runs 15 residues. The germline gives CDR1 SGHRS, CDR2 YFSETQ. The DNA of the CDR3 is TGCGCCAGCAGCCTTGGGGGAGGAAGGCTTGAGGAGCAGTTCTTC. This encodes CASSLGGGRLEEQFF.

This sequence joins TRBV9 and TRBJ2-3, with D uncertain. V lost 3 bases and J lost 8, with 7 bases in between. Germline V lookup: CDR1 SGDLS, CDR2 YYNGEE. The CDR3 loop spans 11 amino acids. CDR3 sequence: CASSAEVTQYF. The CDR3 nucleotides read TGTGCCAGCAGCGCCGAGGTTACGCAGTATTTT.

The CDR3 region is CSAGGLYNEQFF. CDR3 DNA: TGCAGTGCTGGGGGACTGTACAATGAGCAGTTCTTC. V gene TRBV20-1 combines with J gene TRBJ2-1; the D gene is possibly TRBD2 (6 bases). The CDR3 contains 12 residues. Germline CDR1 DFQATT, CDR2 SNEGSKA (reference sequence). Trimming pared 5 bases from V and 4 bases from J, leaving 9 bases between.

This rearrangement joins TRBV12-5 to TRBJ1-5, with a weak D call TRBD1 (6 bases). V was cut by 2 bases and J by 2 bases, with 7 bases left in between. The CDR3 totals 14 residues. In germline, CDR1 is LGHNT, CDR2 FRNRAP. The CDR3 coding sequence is TGTGCTAGTGGTTTGCCAGGGGGCAATCAGCCCCAGCATTTT. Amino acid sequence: CASGLPGGNQPQHF.

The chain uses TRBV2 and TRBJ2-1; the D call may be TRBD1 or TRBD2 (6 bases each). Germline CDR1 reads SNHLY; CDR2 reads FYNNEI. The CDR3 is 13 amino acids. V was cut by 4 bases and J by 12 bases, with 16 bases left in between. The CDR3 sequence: CASSGASPGAQFF. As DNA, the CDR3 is TGTGCCAGCAGTGGGGCCTCCCCGGGGGCGCAGTTCTTC.

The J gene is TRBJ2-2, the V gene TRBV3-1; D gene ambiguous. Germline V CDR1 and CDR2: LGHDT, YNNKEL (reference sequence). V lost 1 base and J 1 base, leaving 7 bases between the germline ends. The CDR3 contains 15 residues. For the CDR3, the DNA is TGTGCCAGCAGCCAAGGTGTGGGGAACACCGGGGAGCTGTTTTTT. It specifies CASSQGVGNTGELFF.

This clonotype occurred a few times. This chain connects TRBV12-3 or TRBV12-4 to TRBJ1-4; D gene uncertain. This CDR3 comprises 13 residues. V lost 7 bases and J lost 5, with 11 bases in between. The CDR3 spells CASNRGTNEKLFF. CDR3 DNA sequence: TGTGCCAGCAACCGCGGAACAAATGAAAAACTGTTTTTT.